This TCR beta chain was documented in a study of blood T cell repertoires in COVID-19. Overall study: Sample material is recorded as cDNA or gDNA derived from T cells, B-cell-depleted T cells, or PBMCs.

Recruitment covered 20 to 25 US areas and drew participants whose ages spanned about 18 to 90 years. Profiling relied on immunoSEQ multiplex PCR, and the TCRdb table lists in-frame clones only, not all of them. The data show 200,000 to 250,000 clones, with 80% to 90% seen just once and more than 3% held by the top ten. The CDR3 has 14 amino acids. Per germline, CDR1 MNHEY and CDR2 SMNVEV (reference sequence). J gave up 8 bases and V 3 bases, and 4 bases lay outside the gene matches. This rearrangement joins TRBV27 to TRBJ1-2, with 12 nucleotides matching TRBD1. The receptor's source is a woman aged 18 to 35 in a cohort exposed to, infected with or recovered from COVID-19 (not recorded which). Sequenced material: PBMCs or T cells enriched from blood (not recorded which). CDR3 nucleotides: TGTGCCAGCAGTTTTGGGGGGACAGGGGGCGGCTACACCTTC. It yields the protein CASSFGGTGGGYTF.